This T cell receptor beta chain was identified in a study of cytomegalovirus exposure and HLA in healthy donors. Study details: The Caucasian-associated ancestry cluster contained more than 75% of the approximately 400 genotyped donors.

PCR was performed using 60 Vbeta and 13 Jbeta primers. Produced via immunoSEQ multiplex PCR; TCRdb's table is partial and in-frame only. This table lists 95,000 to 150,000 clones. V was pared by 6 bases and J by 2 bases, with 14 bases between. Germline V gene sequence: CDR1 MGHRA, CDR2 YSYEKL. The CDR3 covers 15 residues. Donors consisted of healthy bone marrow donors. Study outcomes and limitations: The study flagged about 150 TCR beta chains as cytomegalovirus-associated. Three chains linked to CMV were shown in vitro to be specific for CMV antigens.

A note on this clone: Its antigen is as yet unknown.

The source material was PBMCs. The chain uses TRBV4-1 and TRBJ1-5, with D possibly being TRBD1 (5 bases). The sequence was obtained from a man younger than 40 in good health and CMV-seronegative. Here the CDR3 DNA reads TGCGCCAGCAGACCTGGGGCTATTGGCAATCAGCCCCAGCATTTT. Translation gives CASRPGAIGNQPQHF.